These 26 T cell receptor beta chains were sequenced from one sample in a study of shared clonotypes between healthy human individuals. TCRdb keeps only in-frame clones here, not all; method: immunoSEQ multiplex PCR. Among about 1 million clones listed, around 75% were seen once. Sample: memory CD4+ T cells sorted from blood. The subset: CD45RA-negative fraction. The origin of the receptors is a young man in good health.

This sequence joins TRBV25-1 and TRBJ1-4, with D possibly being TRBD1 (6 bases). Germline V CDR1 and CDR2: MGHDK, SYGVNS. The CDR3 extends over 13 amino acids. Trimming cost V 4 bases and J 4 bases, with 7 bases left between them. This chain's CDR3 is CASSGTVNEKLFF. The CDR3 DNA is TGTGCCAGCAGTGGGACAGTTAATGAAAAACTGTTTTTT.

CDR3 residues: CASSTPRPDGEQFF. In nucleotides, the CDR3 is TGCGCCAGCAGCACGCCTCGCCCTGACGGTGAGCAGTTCTTC. The chain carries TRBV5-1 and TRBJ2-1; unclear D gene. This CDR3 is 14 amino acids long. V was shortened by 4 bases and J by 9 bases, with 17 bases between the two germline ends. Germline V CDR1 and CDR2: SGHRS, YFSETQ.

The CDR3 spells CATSSHRTGWQETQYF. CDR3 bases: TGTGCCACCAGCAGCCACCGGACAGGGTGGCAAGAGACCCAGTACTTC. This rearrangement joins TRBV15 to TRBJ2-5; 8 bases agree with TRBD1. Germline assignment: CDR1 LNHNV and CDR2 YYDKDF (reference sequence). The CDR3 is 16 residues long. Losses at the gene ends were 3 bases for V and 2 bases for J; bases not matched to a gene: 8.

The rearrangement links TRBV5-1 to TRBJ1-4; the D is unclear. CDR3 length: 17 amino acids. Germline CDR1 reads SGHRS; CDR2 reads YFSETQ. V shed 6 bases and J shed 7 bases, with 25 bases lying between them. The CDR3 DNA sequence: TGCGCCAGCACCCAAATGCCCCTCGATACTCAAAGTGAAAAACTGTTTTTT. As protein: CASTQMPLDTQSEKLFF.

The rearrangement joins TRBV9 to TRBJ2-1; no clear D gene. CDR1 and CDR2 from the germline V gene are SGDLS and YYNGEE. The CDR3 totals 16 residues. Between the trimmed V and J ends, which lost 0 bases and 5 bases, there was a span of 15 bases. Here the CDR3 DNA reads TGTGCCAGCAGCGTAGAAGTCTACCACCCAAACAATGAGCAGTTCTTC. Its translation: CASSVEVYHPNNEQFF.

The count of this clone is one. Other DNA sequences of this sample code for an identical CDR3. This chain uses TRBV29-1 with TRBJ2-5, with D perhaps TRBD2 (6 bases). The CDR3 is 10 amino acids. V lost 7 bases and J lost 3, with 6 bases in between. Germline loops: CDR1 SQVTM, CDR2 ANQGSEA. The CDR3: CSGGEETQYF. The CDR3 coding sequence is TGCAGCGGGGGGGAAGAGACCCAGTACTTC. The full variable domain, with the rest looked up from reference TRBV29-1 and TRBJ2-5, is SAVISQKPSRDICQRGTSLTIQCQVDSQVTMMFWYRQQPGQSLTLIATANQGSEATYESGFVIDKFPISRPNLTFSTLTVSNMSPEDSSIYLCSGGEETQYFGPGTRLLVL.

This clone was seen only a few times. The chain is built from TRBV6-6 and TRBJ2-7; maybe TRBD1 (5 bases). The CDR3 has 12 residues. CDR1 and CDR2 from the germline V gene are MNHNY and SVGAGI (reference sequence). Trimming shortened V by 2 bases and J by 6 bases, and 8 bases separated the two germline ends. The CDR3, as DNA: TGTGCCAGCAGTTACGGGGCAATCGAGCAGTACTTC. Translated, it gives CASSYGAIEQYF.

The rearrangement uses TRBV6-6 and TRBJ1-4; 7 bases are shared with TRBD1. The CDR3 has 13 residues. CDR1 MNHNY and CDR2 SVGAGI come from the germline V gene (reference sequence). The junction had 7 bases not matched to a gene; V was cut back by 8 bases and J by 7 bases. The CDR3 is CASQGGGGEKLFF. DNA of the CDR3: TGTGCCAGCCAGGGGGGTGGAGGTGAAAAACTGTTTTTT.

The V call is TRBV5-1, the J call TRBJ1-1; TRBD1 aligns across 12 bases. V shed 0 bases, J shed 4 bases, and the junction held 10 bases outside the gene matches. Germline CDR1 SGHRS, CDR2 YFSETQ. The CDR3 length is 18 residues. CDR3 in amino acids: CASSLDGTGGAGVTEAFF. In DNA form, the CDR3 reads TGCGCCAGCAGCTTGGACGGGACAGGGGGCGCCGGGGTCACTGAAGCTTTCTTT. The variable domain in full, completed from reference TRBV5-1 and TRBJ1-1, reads KAGVTQTPRYLIKTRGQQVTLSCSPISGHRSVSWYQQTPGQGLQFLFEYFSETQRNKGNFPGRFSGRQFSNSRSEMNVSTLELGDSALYLCASSLDGTGGAGVTEAFFGQGTRLTVV.

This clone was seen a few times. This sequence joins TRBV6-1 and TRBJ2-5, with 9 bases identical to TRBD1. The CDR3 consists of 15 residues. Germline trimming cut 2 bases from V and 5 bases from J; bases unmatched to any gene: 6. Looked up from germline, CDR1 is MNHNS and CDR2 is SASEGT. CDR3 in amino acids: CASSETNRGHETQYF. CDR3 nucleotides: TGTGCCAGCAGTGAAACCAACAGGGGGCATGAGACCCAGTACTTC.

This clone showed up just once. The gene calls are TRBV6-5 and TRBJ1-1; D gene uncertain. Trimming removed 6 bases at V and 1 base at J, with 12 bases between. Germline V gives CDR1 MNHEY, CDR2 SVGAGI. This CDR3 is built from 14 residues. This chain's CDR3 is CASRSGFRNTEAFF. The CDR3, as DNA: TGTGCCAGCAGATCGGGGTTTCGGAACACTGAAGCTTTCTTT.

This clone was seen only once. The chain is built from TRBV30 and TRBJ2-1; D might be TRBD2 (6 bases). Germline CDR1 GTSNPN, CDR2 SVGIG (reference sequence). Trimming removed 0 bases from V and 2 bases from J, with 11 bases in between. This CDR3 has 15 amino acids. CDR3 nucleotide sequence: TGTGCCTGGAGTGTACCTAGCGTCGCCTACAATGAGCAGTTCTTC. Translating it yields CAWSVPSVAYNEQFF.

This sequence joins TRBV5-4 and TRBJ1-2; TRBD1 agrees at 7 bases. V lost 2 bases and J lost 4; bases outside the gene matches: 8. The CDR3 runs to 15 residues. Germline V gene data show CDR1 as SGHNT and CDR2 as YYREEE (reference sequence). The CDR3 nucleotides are TGTGCCAGCAGCTTTGACCAGGGGGGAGGCTATGGCTACACCTTC. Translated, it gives CASSFDQGGGYGYTF.

Here the CDR3 reads CASSTTGGSGANVLTF. In DNA form, the CDR3 reads TGTGCCAGTAGTACCACAGGGGGCTCTGGGGCCAACGTCCTGACTTTC. The V gene is TRBV19, the J gene TRBJ2-6, with 8 bases matching TRBD1. The CDR3 spans 16 residues. Per germline, CDR1 LNHDA and CDR2 SQIVND (reference sequence). V shed 4 bases, J shed 0 bases, and the junction held 2 bases outside the gene matches.

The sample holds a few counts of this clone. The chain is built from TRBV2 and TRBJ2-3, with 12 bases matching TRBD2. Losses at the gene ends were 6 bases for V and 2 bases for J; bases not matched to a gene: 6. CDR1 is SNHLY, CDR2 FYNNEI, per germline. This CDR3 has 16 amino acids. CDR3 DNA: TGTGCCAGCAGCCGGACTAGCGGGATCCCCACAGATACGCAGTATTTT. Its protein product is CASSRTSGIPTDTQYF.

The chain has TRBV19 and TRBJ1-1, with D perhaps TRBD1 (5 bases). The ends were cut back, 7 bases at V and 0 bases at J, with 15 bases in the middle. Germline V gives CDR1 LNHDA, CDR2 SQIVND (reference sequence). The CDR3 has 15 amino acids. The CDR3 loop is CASTIAEGMNTEAFF. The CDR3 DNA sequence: TGTGCCAGTACCATCGCCGAGGGGATGAACACTGAAGCTTTCTTT. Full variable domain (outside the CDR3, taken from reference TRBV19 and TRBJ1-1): DGGITQSPKYLFRKEGQNVTLSCEQNLNHDAMYWYRQDPGQGLRLIYYSQIVNDFQKGDIAEGYSVSREKKESFPLTVTSAQKNPTAFYLCASTIAEGMNTEAFFGQGTRLTVV.

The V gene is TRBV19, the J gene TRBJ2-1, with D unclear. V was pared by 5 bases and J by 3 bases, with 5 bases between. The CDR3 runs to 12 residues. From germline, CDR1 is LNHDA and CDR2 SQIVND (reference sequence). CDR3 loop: CASSELYNEQFF. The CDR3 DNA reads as TGTGCCAGTAGTGAGCTCTACAATGAGCAGTTCTTC.

CDR3 coding DNA: TGTGCCAGCAGGGCGCATCGGGGTACGAATACTGAAGCTTTCTTT. Its protein is CASRAHRGTNTEAFF. The chain couples TRBV2 to TRBJ1-1; no firm D call. The V end was cut by 6 bases, the J end by 5 bases, with 19 bases between. Germline V gene lookup returns CDR1 SNHLY and CDR2 FYNNEI. The CDR3 is 15 amino acids.

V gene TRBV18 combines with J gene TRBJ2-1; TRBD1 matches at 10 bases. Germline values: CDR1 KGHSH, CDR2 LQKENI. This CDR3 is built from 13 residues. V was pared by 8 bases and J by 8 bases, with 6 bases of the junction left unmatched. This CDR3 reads CASQGQGSDEQFF. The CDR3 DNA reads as TGTGCCAGCCAGGGACAGGGGTCTGATGAGCAGTTCTTC.

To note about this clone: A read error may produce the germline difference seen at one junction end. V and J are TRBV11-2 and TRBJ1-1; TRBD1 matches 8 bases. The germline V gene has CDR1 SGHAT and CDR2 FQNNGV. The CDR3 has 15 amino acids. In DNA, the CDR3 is TGTGCCAGCAGCTTAGGGCAGGGGGCGAACTCTGAAGCTTTCTTT. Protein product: CASSLGQGANSEAFF.

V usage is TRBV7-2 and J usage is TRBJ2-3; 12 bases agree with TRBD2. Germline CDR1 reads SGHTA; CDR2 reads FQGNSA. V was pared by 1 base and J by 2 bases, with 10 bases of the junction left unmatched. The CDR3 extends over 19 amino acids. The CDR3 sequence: CASSLGLLAGGLATDTQYF. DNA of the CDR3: TGTGCCAGCAGCTTAGGCTTGCTAGCGGGGGGGCTAGCCACAGATACGCAGTATTTT.

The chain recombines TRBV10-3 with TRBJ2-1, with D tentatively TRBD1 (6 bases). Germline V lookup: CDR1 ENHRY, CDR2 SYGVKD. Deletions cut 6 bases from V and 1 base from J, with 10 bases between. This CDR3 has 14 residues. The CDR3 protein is CAISIQGSYNEQFF. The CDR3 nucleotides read TGTGCCATCAGCATACAGGGATCCTACAATGAGCAGTTCTTC.

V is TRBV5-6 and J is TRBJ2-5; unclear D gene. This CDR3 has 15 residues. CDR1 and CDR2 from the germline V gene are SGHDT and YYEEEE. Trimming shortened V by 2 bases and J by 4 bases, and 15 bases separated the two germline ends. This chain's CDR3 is CASSFMPLGTETQYF. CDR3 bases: TGTGCCAGCAGCTTTATGCCTCTCGGCACAGAGACCCAGTACTTC.

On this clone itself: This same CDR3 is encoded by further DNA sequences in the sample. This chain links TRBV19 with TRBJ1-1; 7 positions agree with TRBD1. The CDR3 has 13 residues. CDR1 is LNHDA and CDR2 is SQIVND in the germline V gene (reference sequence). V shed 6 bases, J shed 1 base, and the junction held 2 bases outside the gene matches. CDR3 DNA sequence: TGTGCCAGTAGCCGGACAGGGAACACTGAAGCTTTCTTT. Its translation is CASSRTGNTEAFF. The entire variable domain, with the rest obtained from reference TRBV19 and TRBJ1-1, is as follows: DGGITQSPKYLFRKEGQNVTLSCEQNLNHDAMYWYRQDPGQGLRLIYYSQIVNDFQKGDIAEGYSVSREKKESFPLTVTSAQKNPTAFYLCASSRTGNTEAFFGQGTRLTVV.

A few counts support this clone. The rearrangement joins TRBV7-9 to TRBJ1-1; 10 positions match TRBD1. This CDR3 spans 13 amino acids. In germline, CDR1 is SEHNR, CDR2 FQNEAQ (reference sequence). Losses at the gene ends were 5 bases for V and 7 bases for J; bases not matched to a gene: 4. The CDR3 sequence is CASSPGTGVEAFF. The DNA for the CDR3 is TGTGCCAGCAGCCCTGGGACAGGGGTTGAAGCTTTCTTT.

CDR3: CASSLAKGNEQFF. CDR3 coding DNA: TGTGCCAGCAGCTTAGCGAAAGGGAATGAGCAGTTCTTC. The rearrangement links TRBV7-9 to TRBJ2-1; D gene uncertain. Germline V gene data show CDR1 as SEHNR and CDR2 as FQNEAQ (reference sequence). The CDR3 runs 13 residues. V shed 0 bases and J shed 7 bases, with 7 bases lying between them.